This TCR beta chain was recorded in a study of cytomegalovirus exposure and HLA in healthy donors. The data were produced by immunoSEQ multiplex PCR, yet TCRdb's version contains in-frame clones alone and is incomplete. The sample includes tens of thousands of clones, 84% of them seen just once. General study findings and limits: Reportedly, cytomegalovirus status was diagnosed with high sensitivity and specificity.

V gave up 6 bases and J gave up 0 bases, with 8 bases separating them. The CDR3 sequence is 13 residues long. Germline CDR1 MNHEY, CDR2 SVGAGI. As concerns this clone: The antigen remains undetermined.

V and J are TRBV6-5 and TRBJ1-1; perhaps TRBD1 as D (5 bases). Sequencing was done on a sample of PBMCs. The source of this sequence is a young woman in good health and CMV-seropositive. CDR3 sequence: CASRPGLNTEAFF. Written as DNA, the CDR3 is TGTGCCAGCAGGCCAGGGTTGAACACTGAAGCTTTCTTT.